Below are 10 T cell receptor beta chains sequenced from a single sample in a study of blood T cell repertoires in COVID-19. Profiling relied on immunoSEQ multiplex PCR, and the TCRdb table lists in-frame clones only, not all of them. The table shows nearly 300,000 clones, with about four fifths occurring only once. Input material: peripheral blood. All receptors come from a human donor with COVID-19, enrolled during active disease. The donor label of this sample is uncertain.

This clone occurred once. The rearrangement joins TRBV6-1 to TRBJ2-7; 11 nucleotides line up with TRBD1. V was clipped by 3 bases and J by 3 bases; unmatched bases: 1. Germline CDR1 and CDR2: MNHNS and SASEGT. This CDR3 comprises 14 residues. The CDR3 bases are TGTGCCAGCAGTGAGGGGACAGGGGGCTACGAGCAGTACTTC. This sequence encodes CASSEGTGGYEQYF.

DNA for the CDR3: TGTGCCAGCAGTCTTAATAGCAATCAGCCCCAGCATTTT. It yields the protein CASSLNSNQPQHF. The chain is built from TRBV12-3 or TRBV12-4 and TRBJ1-5, with unresolved D. The CDR3 totals 13 residues. The V gene lost 5 bases and the J gene lost 0 bases, with 5 bases spanning the gap.

A word on this clone: Other DNA sequences in this specimen translate into the identical CDR3. This sequence joins TRBV29-1 and TRBJ2-7; 10 nucleotides agree with TRBD1. This CDR3 spans 13 amino acids. The V and J ends lost 1 base and 6 bases, in that order; junction bases with no gene match: 3. The germline V gene has CDR1 SQVTM and CDR2 ANQGSEA. In nucleotides, the CDR3 is TGCAGCGTTGAAGGACAGGGGGCAGGCGAGCAGTACTTC. This gives the protein CSVEGQGAGEQYF.

J is TRBJ2-1 and V is TRBV28; TRBD2 aligns across 9 bases. This CDR3 comprises 16 residues. From germline, CDR1 is MDHEN and CDR2 SYDVKM. V was pared by 1 base and J by 0 bases, with 1 base of the junction left unmatched. Here the CDR3 reads CASSLYSGSSYNEQFF. CDR3 coding DNA: TGTGCCAGCAGTTTATATAGCGGGAGCTCCTACAATGAGCAGTTCTTC. Using reference TRBV28 and TRBJ2-1 for the parts outside the CDR3, the full variable domain is DVKVTQSSRYLVKRTGEKVFLECVQDMDHENMFWYRQDPGLGLRLIYFSYDVKMKEKGDIPEGYSVSREKKERFSLILESASTNQTSMYLCASSLYSGSSYNEQFFGPGTRLTVL.

The V call is TRBV5-1, the J call TRBJ2-7; perhaps TRBD2 as D (5 bases). The germline CDR1 and CDR2 sequences are SGHRS and YFSETQ. The CDR3 is made up of 14 amino acids. Deletions cut 4 bases from V and 3 bases from J, with 14 bases between. The CDR3 loop is CASSLQTEVYEQYF. CDR3 in DNA: TGCGCCAGCAGCCTGCAGACGGAGGTCTACGAGCAGTACTTC.

The chain is built from TRBV28 and TRBJ2-5; D call uncertain. The CDR3 sequence is 14 residues long. Trimming took off 2 bases at V and 1 base at J, with 8 bases between the two ends. Germline V gives CDR1 MDHEN, CDR2 SYDVKM. CDR3: CASSLSYPQETQYF. CDR3 in DNA: TGTGCCAGCAGTTTAAGCTACCCCCAAGAGACCCAGTACTTC.

V gene TRBV6-1 combines with J gene TRBJ1-2, with D unclear. In germline, CDR1 is MNHNS, CDR2 SASEGT. V was shortened by 2 bases and J by 8 bases, with 9 bases between the two germline ends. This CDR3 spans 12 amino acids. CDR3 nucleotide sequence: TGTGCCAGCAGTGAACCCTGGCACGGCTACACCTTC. Amino acid sequence: CASSEPWHGYTF.

The chain couples TRBV20-1 to TRBJ1-5; D gene uncertain. Germline CDR1 reads DFQATT; CDR2 reads SNEGSKA (reference sequence). V lost 5 bases to trimming and J lost 4 bases, with 6 bases between them. This CDR3 is built from 11 residues. CDR3 sequence reads: CSAGKNQPQHF. For the CDR3, the DNA is TGCAGTGCTGGCAAAAATCAGCCCCAGCATTTT.

Remarks on this clone: Other DNA sequences in the sample encode the same CDR3. The chain uses TRBV5-1 and TRBJ1-2; 9 bases line up with TRBD1. The CDR3 consists of 15 residues. Trimming cost V 4 bases and J 0 bases; bases outside gene matches: 4. Germline V CDR1 and CDR2: SGHRS, YFSETQ. The CDR3 sequence: CASSVGDRANYGYTF. The CDR3 DNA reads TGCGCCAGCAGCGTGGGGGACAGGGCTAACTATGGCTACACCTTC.

The V call is TRBV6-4, the J call TRBJ2-3; 11 bases map to TRBD2. V lost 2 bases to trimming and J lost 5 bases; unmatched junction nucleotides: 9. The CDR3 spans 17 residues. The germline gives CDR1 MRHNA, CDR2 SNTAGT. This CDR3 is CASSDLRSGRVEDTQYF. The CDR3 DNA reads as TGTGCCAGCAGTGACCTTCGTAGCGGGAGGGTTGAAGATACGCAGTATTTT.